This T cell receptor beta chain was recorded in a study of PD-L1 blockade in urothelial cancer. The study, taken as a whole, reports: Below-median blood TCR clonality before treatment forecast better survival.

The time point denotes: pretreatment peripheral blood. It was locally advanced or metastatic urothelial carcinoma that patients had. Per patient, between 1 and 8 samples were collected at pretreatment and on-treatment time points. V was clipped by 3 bases and J by 4 bases, with 12 bases between them. CDR1 MGHDK and CDR2 SYGVNS come from the germline V gene. The CDR3 runs 14 residues. In regard to this clone: Its antigen is unknown.

Each PCR contained spiked-in synthetic TCR analog templates. Assay: immunoSEQ multiplex PCR; the TCRdb copy retains only in-frame clones and omits some. The profile shows about 130,000 clones, less than 85% of them singletons. The sample was PBMCs, taken around atezolizumab (anti-PD-L1) treatment. The chain uses TRBV25-1 and TRBJ1-1; D unclear. The TCR comes from a man aged 45-65 years with urothelial cancer. CDR3 residues: CASSDPRRGTEAFF. The CDR3 coding sequence is TGTGCCAGCAGTGATCCGCGCCGGGGCACTGAAGCTTTCTTT.